One and the same sample provided the 17 T cell receptor beta chains below, sequenced in a study of kidney transplant recipient with SARS-CoV-2 infection (dated by TCRdb to the early 2020s). The run used an Illumina MiSeq. The public reads were run again by TCRdb, first through fastp at Q25 and then through MiXCR, and only productive beta chains were kept. Each CDR3 protein gets just one entry, which takes the most common genes and DNA from the rows behind it. The sample table contains about 240,000 distinct CDR3 sequences; only one count was recorded for roughly 26% of them. The top ten constitute 6% to 8.5% of the sample. In the paper's terms, the time point label means: pre-pandemic baseline sample and day 111 after first positive SARS-CoV-2 test. The sample consisted of a blood sample, taken at baseline and between days 110 and 120 from a kidney transplant recipient. The receptors were gathered from a male patient aged 30 to 39 who had COVID-19 and was a kidney transplant recipient. The graft donor may be the source of some T cells after a transplant.

This clonotype was seen many times. V is TRBV29-1 and J is TRBJ1-5; 9 bases align to TRBD1. V lost 7 bases to trimming and J lost 7 bases; unmatched junction nucleotides: 14. The CDR3 is 15 amino acids. In germline, CDR1 is SQVTM, CDR2 ANQGSEA. Here the CDR3 DNA reads TGCAGCGCAACCACAGGGGGCGAAGGTTCGCAGCCCCAGCATTTT. Its translation is CSATTGGEGSQPQHF.

Of note for this clonotype: A much larger clone differs from this one at a single base, so this may be a read error. V gene TRBV5-1 combines with J gene TRBJ2-7; TRBD1 matches 7 bases. Germline assignment: CDR1 SGHRS and CDR2 YFSETQ. This CDR3 is built from 15 residues. The DNA for the CDR3 is TGCGCCAGCGGCTTGGCCGGGACAGAGACCTACGAGCAGTACTTC. It specifies CASGLAGTETYEQYF.

This clonotype was counted only a few times. V usage is TRBV7-8 and J usage is TRBJ2-3; either TRBD1 or TRBD2 may fit D (6 bases each). Germline V gene data show CDR1 as SGHVS and CDR2 as FQNEAQ. The CDR3 extends over 16 amino acids. V shed 1 base and J shed 0 bases, with 11 bases lying between them. The CDR3 spells CASSLVAGTSTDTQYF. In nucleotides, the CDR3 is TGTGCCAGCAGCTTAGTTGCGGGGACAAGCACAGATACGCAGTATTTT.

This clonotype has at least ten counts. The V call is TRBV28, the J call TRBJ1-4; D is unresolved. Germline lookup yields CDR1 MDHEN and CDR2 SYDVKM. Trimming shortened V by 4 bases and J by 8 bases, and 14 bases separated the two germline ends. This CDR3 contains 14 residues. This CDR3 reads CASSSSGISEKLFF. CDR3 nucleotides: TGTGCCAGCAGTTCCAGCGGGATTTCCGAAAAACTGTTTTTT.

On this clonotype itself: A much bigger clone sits one base away, suggesting this may be a read error. The rearrangement joins TRBV13 to TRBJ2-3; D is perhaps TRBD1 (5 bases). The CDR3 sequence is 16 residues long. Germline assignment: CDR1 PRHDT and CDR2 FYEKMQ (reference sequence). CDR3 nucleotide sequence: TGTACCAGCAGCTTATGGAATGGCCAGGGTTCCGATACGCAGTATTTT. This codes for CTSSLWNGQGSDTQYF.

This rearrangement joins TRBV7-9 to TRBJ2-3; perhaps TRBD2 as D (6 bases). CDR1 SEHNR and CDR2 FQNEAQ come from the germline V gene (reference sequence). This CDR3 has 16 residues. V lost 3 bases and J lost 0, with 13 bases in between. CDR3 sequence (DNA): TGTGCCAGCAGCTTTCTTGGGCGGGATAGCACAGATACGCAGTATTTT. Amino acid sequence: CASSFLGRDSTDTQYF.

This clonotype was found many times. The chain is built from TRBV8-2 and TRBJ1-2. TRBV8-2 is a documented pseudogene. The CDR3 extends over 16 amino acids. The chain's CDR3 is CGSVKGDSRKTYGYTF. The CDR3 DNA follows: TGTGGCAGTGTAAAAGGTGATAGCCGAAAGACCTATGGCTACACCTTC.

Turning to this clonotype: This may arise from a read error, as a much more abundant clone is one base away. The V and J genes are TRBV3-1 and TRBJ2-2; the D is unclear. The CDR3 loop spans 18 amino acids. Germline CDR1 and CDR2: LGHDT and YNNKEL (reference sequence). V shed 5 bases and J shed 5 bases, with 24 bases lying between them. The CDR3 is CASSWHAPISGLTGELFF. In DNA form, the CDR3 reads TGTGCCAGCAGCTGGCACGCTCCCATTTCAGGCTTGACCGGGGAGCTGTTTTTT.

This clonotype appeared many times. J is TRBJ1-5 and V is TRBV20-1; 10 bases fit TRBD1. Germline trimming cut 0 bases from V and 5 bases from J; bases unmatched to any gene: 7. The CDR3 has 16 residues. Germline V CDR1 and CDR2: DFQATT, SNEGSKA (reference sequence). The CDR3 spells CSAREGQGGGYQPQHF. The CDR3 nucleotides read TGCAGTGCTAGAGAAGGACAGGGGGGGGGGTATCAGCCCCAGCATTTT.

Of note for this clonotype: One end of the junction fails to match germline, which may point to a read error. The V call is TRBV6-5, the J call TRBJ1-2, with D unresolved. The CDR3 consists of 17 residues. Germline-derived CDR1 and CDR2 are MNHEY and SVGAGI. CDR3 residues: CASSGSVSMRKTYGHTF. The CDR3 nucleotides read TGTGCCAGCAGTGGCTCAGTCTCTATGCGAAAGACCTATGGCCACACCTTC.

This clonotype was detected only a few times. The gene calls are TRBV4-1 and TRBJ1-4; D might be TRBD1 (6 bases). From germline, CDR1 is MGHRA and CDR2 YSYEKL. Trimming took 0 bases from V and 4 from J, leaving 18 bases between them. The CDR3 is 18 amino acids. Here the CDR3 DNA reads TGCGCCAGCAGCCAAGACCCACTATTAGGGGGGTTTAATGAAAAACTGTTTTTT. Amino acid sequence: CASSQDPLLGGFNEKLFF.

In its sample, this clonotype was seen many times. V and J are TRBV18 and TRBJ2-7, with TRBD2 identical over 11 bases. The CDR3 is made up of 21 amino acids. Germline loops: CDR1 KGHSH, CDR2 LQKENI. V was pared by 1 base and J by 1 base, with 18 bases of the junction left unmatched. As DNA, the CDR3 is TGTGCCAGCTCACCACGAAGTCAGGGGGGACCGACTAGCGGGGCGTCCTACGAGCAGTACTTC. Residues: CASSPRSQGGPTSGASYEQYF. The full variable domain, with the rest looked up from reference TRBV18 and TRBJ2-7, is NAGVMQNPRHLVRRRGQEARLRCSPMKGHSHVYWYRQLPEEGLKFMVYLQKENIIDESGMPKERFSAEFPKEGPSILRIQQVVRGDSAAYFCASSPRSQGGPTSGASYEQYFGPGTRLTVT.

This clonotype occurred many times. This chain joins TRBV6-5 and TRBJ1-5; D is uncertain. The CDR3 length is 15 residues. V shed 7 bases and J shed 0 bases, with 13 bases lying between them. Per the germline V gene, CDR1 is MNHEY and CDR2 is SVGAGI. The CDR3 sequence: CASNLGSHSNQPQHF. CDR3 nucleotides: TGTGCCAGCAATTTGGGCAGCCATAGCAATCAGCCCCAGCATTTT.

This clonotype was observed many times. The chain combines TRBV9 with TRBJ2-7; 10 nucleotides match TRBD2. Germline V gene sequence: CDR1 SGDLS, CDR2 YYNGEE. V lost 4 bases to trimming and J lost 5 bases; unmatched junction nucleotides: 12. The CDR3 sequence is 16 residues long. The CDR3 loop is CASSRTSGMATDEQYF. CDR3 DNA: TGTGCCAGCAGCCGGACTAGCGGAATGGCCACGGACGAGCAGTACTTC.

Only one count was recorded for this clonotype. This may be a read error, as it is one base from a much larger clone. This sequence joins TRBV20-1 and TRBJ1-1; no definite D call. The germline CDR1 and CDR2 sequences are DFQATT and SNEGSKA (reference sequence). Trimming took off 0 bases at V and 2 bases at J, with 10 bases between the two ends. CDR3 size: 14 residues. The CDR3: CSAREVDSNTEAFF. CDR3 nucleotide sequence: TGCAGTGCTAGAGAAGTGGATAGTAACACTGAAGCTTTCTTT.

The sample holds many counts of this clonotype. The rearrangement links TRBV5-4 to TRBJ1-2, with 11 bases matching TRBD1. V lost 5 bases to trimming and J lost 8 bases; unmatched junction nucleotides: 8. Per the germline V gene, CDR1 is SGHNT and CDR2 is YYREEE (reference sequence). This CDR3 has 14 residues. The CDR3 loop reads CASSFGQGAWGYTF. CDR3 coding DNA: TGTGCCAGCAGTTTCGGACAGGGGGCGTGGGGCTACACCTTC. Looking up the rest from reference TRBV5-4 and TRBJ1-2 gives the full variable domain: ETGVTQSPTHLIKTRGQQVTLRCSSQSGHNTVSWYQQALGQGPQFIFQYYREEENGRGNFPPRFSGLQFPNYSSELNVNALELDDSALYLCASSFGQGAWGYTFGSGTRLTVV.

This clonotype has only a few counts. The V gene is TRBV10-2, the J gene TRBJ1-1; TRBD1 matches at 8 bases. This CDR3 has 16 residues. V trimming: 1 base; J trimming: 5 bases; junction bases outside the gene matches: 9. Germline-derived CDR1 and CDR2 are WSHSY and SAAADI. The CDR3 here is CASSELTTGGWTEAFF. The DNA for the CDR3 is TGCGCCAGCAGTGAGTTGACAACAGGGGGTTGGACTGAAGCTTTCTTT.